The 14 T cell receptor beta chains presented below share a single source sample, sequenced in a study of human T cells and chemical hapten exposure. Noted time point: healthy volunteer bleed at 6 weeks. Unfractionated whole blood was the source from which total RNA was extracted. A single record per CDR3 protein comes from TCRdb applying MiXCR to the RACE reads. The sample lists more than 75,000 distinct CDR3 sequences, 8.6% occurring once. The source material was whole blood. These receptor sequences come from a male donor in good health. Some clones in this sample may be carry-over from other donors' samples.

V gene TRBV27 combines with J gene TRBJ2-3; weak D call: TRBD1 (6 bases). From germline, CDR1 is MNHEY and CDR2 SMNVEV (reference sequence). Trimming removed 6 bases at V and 1 base at J, with 17 bases between. The length of the CDR3 is 16 residues. CDR3 loop: CASRTRDISRTDTQYF. Written as DNA, the CDR3 is TGTGCCAGCAGGACCAGGGACATATCTCGCACAGATACGCAGTATTTT.

This clonotype was seen ten or more times. The chain combines TRBV6-6 with TRBJ1-1, with 8 bases fitting TRBD1. The germline V gene encodes CDR1 MNHNY and CDR2 SVGAGI (reference sequence). This CDR3 spans 15 amino acids. V lost 6 bases to trimming and J lost 4 bases; unmatched junction nucleotides: 10. CDR3 DNA sequence: TGTGCCAGCAGGCCCGACAGGGGCGTGGGCACTGAAGCTTTCTTT. The encoded protein is CASRPDRGVGTEAFF.

This clonotype showed up just a few times. The CDR3 DNA is TGTGCCAGCATCCAGGGGACTGAAGCTTTCTTT. Translated, it gives CASIQGTEAFF. This sequence joins TRBV6-2 or TRBV6-3 and TRBJ1-1, with D possibly matching TRBD1 (6 bases). This CDR3 comprises 11 residues. Germline loops: CDR1 MNHEY, CDR2 SVGEGT. With 7 bases removed from V and 5 bases from J, the gap between germline ends came to 8 bases.

This clonotype was seen many times. The CDR3 coding sequence is TGCAGTGCTAGAGCTTCCGGTACAGATACGCAGTATTTT. Translated, it gives CSARASGTDTQYF. The genes are TRBV20-1 and TRBJ2-3; D is uncertain. Germline assignment: CDR1 DFQATT and CDR2 SNEGSKA (reference sequence). V was cut by 1 base and J by 3 bases, with 8 bases left in between. This CDR3 is 13 amino acids long.

V is TRBV12-3 or TRBV12-4 and J is TRBJ2-3; 8 bases fit TRBD2. The CDR3 is 15 amino acids. J lost 4 bases, V lost 6 bases, and 9 bases had no gene match. The CDR3: CASRRTSKGSDTQYF. The CDR3 DNA is TGTGCCAGCAGGAGGACTAGCAAAGGGTCAGATACGCAGTATTTT.

This clonotype was seen a handful of times. This sequence joins TRBV6-5 and TRBJ2-7, with 9 bases aligning to TRBD2. This CDR3 has 13 amino acids. Germline V lookup: CDR1 MNHEY, CDR2 SVGAGI. The V segment lost 7 bases and the J segment 5 bases; nucleotides outside the gene matches: 6. This chain's CDR3 is CASTPGLADEQYF. The CDR3 coding sequence is TGTGCCAGCACCCCGGGACTAGCAGACGAGCAGTACTTC.

This clonotype was seen a handful of times. The genes are TRBV7-2 and TRBJ2-1; 13 bases match TRBD2. The V segment lost 4 bases and the J segment 0 bases; nucleotides outside the gene matches: 6. CDR1 is SGHTA and CDR2 is FQGNSA in the germline V gene. CDR3 size: 18 residues. CDR3 nucleotides: TGTGCCAGCAGCTCGCGATGGACTAGCGGGAGCTCCTACAATGAGCAGTTCTTC. It encodes CASSSRWTSGSSYNEQFF.

V is TRBV12-3 or TRBV12-4 and J is TRBJ1-5; D is undetermined. V lost 3 bases and J lost 9, with 9 bases in between. The CDR3 is 12 amino acids. CDR3 nucleotide sequence: TGTGCCAGCAGTTTGGTCCCCGGGCCCCAGCATTTT. It codes for CASSLVPGPQHF.

In its sample, this clonotype was seen a few times. The chain joins TRBV29-1 to TRBJ2-7; TRBD2 matches 16 bases. With V trimmed by 6 bases and J by 4 bases, 6 bases remained unmatched. This CDR3 region has 15 residues. Germline CDR1 is SQVTM and CDR2 is ANQGSEA. CDR3 sequence reads: CSVAGTSGGVYEQYF. DNA for the CDR3: TGCAGCGTCGCCGGGACTAGCGGGGGGGTATACGAGCAGTACTTC.

The chain joins TRBV9 to TRBJ2-1; D perhaps matches TRBD2 (5 bases). V lost 0 bases, J lost 8 bases, and 21 bases lay in between. Germline V gives CDR1 SGDLS, CDR2 YYNGEE. The CDR3 has 17 amino acids. CDR3 sequence: CASSVGNGVEVVDEQFF. In DNA, the CDR3 is TGTGCCAGCAGCGTAGGCAACGGGGTAGAGGTGGTCGATGAGCAGTTCTTC.

V usage is TRBV27 and J usage is TRBJ1-1; D call uncertain. The germline V gene has CDR1 MNHEY and CDR2 SMNVEV (reference sequence). The CDR3 totals 14 residues. Between the trimmed V and J ends, which lost 8 bases and 1 base, there was a span of 14 bases. DNA for the CDR3: TGTGCCAGCCGCAATTCGCAGGCGAACACTGAAGCTTTCTTT. It translates to CASRNSQANTEAFF.

The rearrangement links TRBV3-1 to TRBJ1-1, with D possibly TRBD1 on 5 matching bases. CDR1 and CDR2 from the germline V gene are LGHDT and YNNKEL (reference sequence). V was pared by 0 bases and J by 8 bases, with 13 bases between. This CDR3 spans 14 amino acids. The CDR3 coding sequence is TGTGCCAGCAGCCAAGATGGGGGGACTCGGGAAGCTTTCTTT. Protein: CASSQDGGTREAFF. Drawing the rest from reference TRBV3-1 and TRBJ1-1, the complete variable domain is DTAVSQTPKYLVTQMGNDKSIKCEQNLGHDTMYWYKQDSKKFLKIMFSYNNKELIINETVPNRFSPKSPDKAHLNLHINSLELGDSAVYFCASSQDGGTREAFFGQGTRLTVV.

The rearrangement uses TRBV15 and TRBJ1-1; D is undetermined. Trimming cost V 0 bases and J 3 bases, with 2 bases left between them. The CDR3 has 12 amino acids. CDR1 and CDR2 (germline): LNHNV, YYDKDF (reference sequence). The CDR3 DNA is TGTGCCACCAGCAGAGAAGACACTGAAGCTTTCTTT. Encoded protein: CATSREDTEAFF.

The chain joins TRBV6-6 to TRBJ1-2, with a tentative D call TRBD1 (6 bases). This CDR3 region has 12 residues. The V gene's germline CDR1 is MNHNY and CDR2 SVGAGI (reference sequence). Trimming cost V 6 bases and J 6 bases, with 11 bases left between them. DNA for the CDR3: TGTGCCAGCAGGCCCCAGGGGAATGGCTACACCTTC. Its translation is CASRPQGNGYTF.